What follows is one T cell receptor beta chain and its context. Its matching antigen is unknown. The table came from immunoSEQ multiplex PCR; TCRdb's copy has only in-frame clones and leaves some out. This table has around 47,000 clones, roughly 80% appearing once. This CDR3 has 13 residues. V was shortened by 6 bases and J by 8 bases, with 13 bases between the two germline ends. CDR1 and CDR2 from the germline V gene are KGHSH and LQKENI. This entry belongs to a study of identifying expanded T cells in peripheral blood. Regarding the study as a whole: Approximately 2-week clone count variance significantly increased as total template count grew.

The chain couples TRBV18 to TRBJ1-4, with D tentatively TRBD1 (5 bases). The sample comprised blood. This sequence was found in a person aged 18 to 75 in good health. The CDR3, as DNA: TGTGCCAGCTCCCCCGGGCAGGGAGAAAAACTGTTTTTT. Translating it yields CASSPGQGEKLFF.